The clone carrying this T cell receptor (beta chain) has just one count. This CDR3 spans 14 amino acids. Trimming took 5 bases from V and 2 from J, leaving 13 bases between them. CDR1 is SEHNR, CDR2 FQNEAQ, per germline (reference sequence). The sample originates from a study of T cell changes during pregnancy in multiple sclerosis. Using immunoSEQ multiplex PCR, the repertoire was profiled, and TCRdb retains in-frame clones only, with some absent. Of tens of thousands of clones in the sample, approximately 90% were seen once. The receptor comes from a female donor with multiple sclerosis, enrolled in a pregnancy study. The sample in question was peripheral blood, obtained in the third trimester of pregnancy. The gene calls are TRBV7-9 and TRBJ2-7; D might be TRBD1 (6 bases). In DNA, the CDR3 is TGTGCCAGCAGCCCTCGACAGGATACCTACGAGCAGTACTTC. It codes for CASSPRQDTYEQYF.